This T cell receptor beta chain was documented in a study of blood T cell repertoires in COVID-19. For the study at large: The United States, Italy and Spain provided the acute and convalescent COVID-19 samples. T cells, B-cell-depleted T cells, or PBMCs supplied cDNA or gDNA.

The Seattle site enrolled patients during active infection and followed them longitudinally. A remark on this clone: The same CDR3 can be traced to other DNA sequences in this sample.

In the original analysis: Amplification from reference gene primers served as the basis for estimated nucleated cell counts. TCRdb's copy holds only in-frame clones and misses some; the assay was immunoSEQ multiplex PCR. From that table come the V and J calls and clone size; the DNA was used to work out D and trimming. The table lists 140,000 to 150,000 clones, 75% to 90% of them singletons, with around 8% in the top ten. This CDR3 contains 15 residues. CDR1 SGHRS and CDR2 YFSETQ come from the germline V gene. Trimming at V came to 2 bases and at J to 5 bases, leaving 8 bases not matched to a gene. The sequencing input was peripheral blood. The chain couples TRBV5-1 to TRBJ2-3, with TRBD1 matching over 7 bases. This clonotype was obtained from a woman aged 60-75 years with COVID-19, enrolled during active disease. In nucleotides, the CDR3 is TGCGCCAGCAGCTTCAGACAGGGCGAAGGAGATACGCAGTATTTT. This translates into CASSFRQGEGDTQYF.